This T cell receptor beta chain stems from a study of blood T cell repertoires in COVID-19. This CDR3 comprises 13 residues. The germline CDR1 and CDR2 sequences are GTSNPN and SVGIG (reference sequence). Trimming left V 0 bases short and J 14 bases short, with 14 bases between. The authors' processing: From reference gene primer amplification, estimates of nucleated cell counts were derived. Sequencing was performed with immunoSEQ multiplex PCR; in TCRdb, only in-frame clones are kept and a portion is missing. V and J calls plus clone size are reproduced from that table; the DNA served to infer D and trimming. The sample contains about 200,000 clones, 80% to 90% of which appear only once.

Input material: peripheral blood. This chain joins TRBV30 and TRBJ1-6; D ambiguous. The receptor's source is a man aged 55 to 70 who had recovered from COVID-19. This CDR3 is CAWSVAYQTALHF. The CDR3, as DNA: TGTGCCTGGAGTGTAGCGTATCAGACGGCCCTCCACTTT. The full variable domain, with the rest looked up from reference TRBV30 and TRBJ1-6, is SQTIHQWPATLVQPVGSPLSLECTVEGTSNPNLYWYRQAAGRGLQLLFYSVGIGQISSEVPQNLSASRPQDRQFILSSKKLLLSDSGFYLCAWSVAYQTALHFGNGTRLTVT.